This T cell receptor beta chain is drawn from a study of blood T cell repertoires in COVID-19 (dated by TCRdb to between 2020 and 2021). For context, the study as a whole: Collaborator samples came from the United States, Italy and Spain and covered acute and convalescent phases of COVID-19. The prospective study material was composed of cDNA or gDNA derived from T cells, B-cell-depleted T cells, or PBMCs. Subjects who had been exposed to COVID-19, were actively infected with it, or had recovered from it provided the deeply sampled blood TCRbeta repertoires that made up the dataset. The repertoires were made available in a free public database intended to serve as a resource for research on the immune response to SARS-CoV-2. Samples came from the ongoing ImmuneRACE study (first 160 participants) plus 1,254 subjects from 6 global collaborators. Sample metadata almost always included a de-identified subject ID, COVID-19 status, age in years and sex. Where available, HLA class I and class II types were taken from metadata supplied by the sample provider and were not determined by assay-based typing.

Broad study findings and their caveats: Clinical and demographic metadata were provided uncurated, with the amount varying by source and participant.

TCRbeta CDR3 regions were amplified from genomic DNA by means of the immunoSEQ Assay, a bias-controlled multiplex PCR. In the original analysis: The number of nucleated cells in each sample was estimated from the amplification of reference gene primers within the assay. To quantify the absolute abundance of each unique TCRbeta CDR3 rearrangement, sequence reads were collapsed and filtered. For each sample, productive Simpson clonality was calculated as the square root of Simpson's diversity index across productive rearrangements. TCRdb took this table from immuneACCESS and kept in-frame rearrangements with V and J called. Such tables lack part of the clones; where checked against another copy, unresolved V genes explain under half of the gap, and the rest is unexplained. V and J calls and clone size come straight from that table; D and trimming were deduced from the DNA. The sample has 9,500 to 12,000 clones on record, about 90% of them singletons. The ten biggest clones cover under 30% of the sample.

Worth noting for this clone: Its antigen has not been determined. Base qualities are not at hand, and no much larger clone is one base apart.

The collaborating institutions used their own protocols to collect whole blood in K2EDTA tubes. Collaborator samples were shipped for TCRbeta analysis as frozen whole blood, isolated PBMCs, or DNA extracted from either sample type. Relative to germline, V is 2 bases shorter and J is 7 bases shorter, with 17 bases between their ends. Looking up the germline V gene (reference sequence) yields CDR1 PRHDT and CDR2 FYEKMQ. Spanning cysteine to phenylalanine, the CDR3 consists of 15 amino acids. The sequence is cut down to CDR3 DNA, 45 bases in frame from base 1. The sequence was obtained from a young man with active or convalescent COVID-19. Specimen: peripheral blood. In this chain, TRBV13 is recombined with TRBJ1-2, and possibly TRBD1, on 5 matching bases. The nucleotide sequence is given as TGTGCCAGCAGCTTAAAAGGGGCGTCTGGTGGTGGCTACACCTTC. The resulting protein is CASSLKGASGGGYTF.